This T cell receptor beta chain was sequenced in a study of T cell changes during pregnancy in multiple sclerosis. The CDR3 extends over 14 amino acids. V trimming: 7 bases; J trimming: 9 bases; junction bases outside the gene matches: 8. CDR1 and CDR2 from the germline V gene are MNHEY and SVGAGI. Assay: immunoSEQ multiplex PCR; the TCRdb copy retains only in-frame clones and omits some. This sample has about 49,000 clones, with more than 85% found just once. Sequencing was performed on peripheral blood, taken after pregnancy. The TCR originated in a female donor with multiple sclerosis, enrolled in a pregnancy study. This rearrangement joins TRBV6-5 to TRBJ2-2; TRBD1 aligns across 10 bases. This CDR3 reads CASNPRDRGRELFF. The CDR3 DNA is TGTGCCAGCAACCCCCGGGACAGGGGCCGGGAGCTGTTTTTT.